The following is a T cell receptor (beta chain) sequence with its context. These data are taken from a study of OX40 agonist ivuxolimab in advanced cancers. TCRdb's table, derived via immunoSEQ multiplex PCR, lists solely in-frame clones and lacks some. Of about 45,000 clones in the sample, roughly 93% are singletons; the top ten hold roughly a fifth. The germline V gene encodes CDR1 SQVTM and CDR2 ANQGSEA. V lost 1 base to trimming and J lost 7 bases; unmatched junction nucleotides: 1. CDR3 length equals 12 residues. This sequence joins TRBV29-1 and TRBJ1-2, with TRBD1 matching over 9 bases. This clonotype was obtained from an adult with an advanced solid tumor such as melanoma, head and neck, liver or kidney cancer. Sequencing used CD4+ or CD8+ T cells sorted from blood, obtained in a trial of the OX40 agonist ivuxolimab. CDR3 region: CSVEGQGVGYTF. DNA of the CDR3: TGCAGCGTTGAAGGACAGGGGGTTGGCTACACCTTC.